This record concerns one TCR beta chain sequence. These data originate in a study of blood T cell repertoires in COVID-19. Study details: COVID-19 samples collected from the United States, Italy and Spain covered acute and convalescent phases. Sources were T cells, B-cell-depleted T cells, or PBMCs; the material itself was cDNA or gDNA.

As handled by the study authors: Quantification of nucleated cells was approximated via reference gene primer amplification. TCRdb's table, derived via immunoSEQ multiplex PCR, lists solely in-frame clones and lacks some. That table gives V, J and clone size, and the DNA gave D and trimming. The sample contains around 25,000 clones, approximately 80% of which appear only once. The CDR3 contains 16 residues. Germline V lookup: CDR1 LGHDT, CDR2 YNNKEL (reference sequence). V was shortened by 4 bases and J by 3 bases, with 18 bases between the two germline ends. The TCR sequence derives from a man aged 70 or older with active COVID-19. The sample consisted of peripheral blood. The V gene is TRBV3-1 (or the pseudogene TRBV3-2), the J gene TRBJ1-2; D is possibly TRBD1 (5 bases). The chain's CDR3 is CASSPRQGGEDYGYTF. The DNA of the CDR3 is TGTGCCAGCAGCCCGCGCCAGGGAGGCGAGGACTATGGCTACACCTTC.